The present entry profiles one T cell receptor (beta chain) with its context. This sample is part of a study of early T cells in non-severe SARS-CoV-2 infection. Tagging with unique molecular identifiers was applied to individual cDNA molecules. One entry per CDR3 protein results from TCRdb running MiXCR on the 5' RACE reads. Of around 60,000 distinct CDR3 sequences in the sample, 20% were seen once. With 6 bases removed from V and 2 bases from J, the gap between germline ends came to 16 bases. CDR3 length equals 15 residues. The receptor's source is an adult who was a healthcare worker with PCR-confirmed SARS-CoV-2 infection or an uninfected control (not recorded which). Sequenced here: whole blood, sampled at baseline. The rearrangement links TRBV12-3 or TRBV12-4 to TRBJ2-5; D might be TRBD1 or TRBD2, each matching 5 bases. The CDR3 region is CASSHRDGSQETQYF. The CDR3 DNA reads as TGTGCCAGCAGCCATCGGGACGGCAGTCAAGAGACCCAGTACTTC.